This entry lists 2 T cell receptor beta chains sequenced from one sample in a study of Graves' ophthalmopathy and Graves' hyperthyroidism. The TCR beta CDR3 regions underwent amplification from RNA transcripts. HTBI primers served in a first-round RT-PCR, which a second-round multiplex PCR followed. One entry per CDR3 protein, called by TCRdb with MiXCR from the multiplex PCR reads. The sample has about 370,000 distinct CDR3 sequences, about 15% seen once; the top ten hold 2.4%. The specimen sequenced was peripheral blood. The source of these receptors is an adult woman with stable Graves' hyperthyroidism.

This clonotype was counted many times. The rearrangement joins TRBV10-3 to TRBJ2-7; the D is unclear. The CDR3 loop spans 13 amino acids. From germline, CDR1 is ENHRY and CDR2 SYGVKD. The V end was cut by 2 bases, the J end by 3 bases, with 8 bases between. In DNA form, the CDR3 reads TGTGCCATCAGTGAGCGGCAGATCTACGAGCAGTACTTC. Amino acid sequence: CAISERQIYEQYF.

The table lists this clonotype with many counts. The V and J genes are TRBV28 and TRBJ2-6, with no clear D. Germline-derived CDR1 and CDR2 are MDHEN and SYDVKM. The CDR3 sequence is 14 residues long. Trimming removed 4 bases from V and 6 bases from J, with 10 bases in between. This CDR3 is CASSSTSEANVLTF. CDR3 bases: TGTGCCAGCAGTTCCACTTCGGAGGCCAACGTCCTGACTTTC.